The rows below give T cell receptor beta chains drawn from one sample of a study of response to subunit inactivated influenza vaccine. TCRdb re-called the RT-PCR reads with MiXCR, one entry per CDR3 protein. The table lists a few hundred thousand distinct CDR3 sequences, approximately 15% of them singletons, with around 10% in the top ten. The sequencing here drew on PBMCs from blood, taken approximately 12 days after vaccination. The origin of the receptors is a man aged 45 to 65 who received an inactivated influenza vaccine. CDR3s include the opening cysteine and the closing phenylalanine or tryptophan. D genes are given only for firm matches. Clone size is stated in some rows and not others, as once, few, many or a class when expanded.

v_call: TRBV7-3
cdr3_length: 15
j_call: TRBJ2-1
d_call: TRBD2
clone_size: .
cdr3_nt: TGTGCCAGCAGCTTACGGGGACTAGCTTACAATGAGCAGTTCTTT
cdr3_aa: CASSLRGLAYNEQFF

v_call: TRBV29-1
cdr3_length: 15
j_call: TRBJ2-7
d_call: TRBD1
clone_size: once
cdr3_nt: TGCAGCGTTGAATTGCGAGGGCAGGGGGCGAGTGAGCAGTACTTC
cdr3_aa: CSVELRGQGASEQYF

v_call: TRBV7-8
cdr3_length: 14
j_call: TRBJ1-2
d_call: .
clone_size: few
cdr3_nt: TGTGCCAGCAGCAACAGGGAAGCTAACTATGGCTACACCTTC
cdr3_aa: CASSNREANYGYTF

v_call: TRBV7-2
cdr3_length: 16
j_call: TRBJ1-3
d_call: .
clone_size: .
cdr3_nt: TGTGCCAGCAGCTTAGCGCCCGGGGCTTACGGAAACACCATATATTTT
cdr3_aa: CASSLAPGAYGNTIYF

v_call: TRBV20-1
cdr3_length: 13
j_call: TRBJ1-2
d_call: .
clone_size: .
cdr3_nt: TGCAGTGCCATGGGGGCGCAGGGATATGGCTACACCTTC
cdr3_aa: CSAMGAQGYGYTF

v_call: TRBV19
cdr3_length: 15
j_call: TRBJ2-7
d_call: TRBD2
clone_size: few
cdr3_nt: TGTGCCAGTGCCGTGGGAGCGGGGGGCTCCTACGAGCAGTACTTC
cdr3_aa: CASAVGAGGSYEQYF

v_call: TRBV7-2
cdr3_length: 13
j_call: TRBJ2-3
d_call: .
clone_size: .
cdr3_nt: TGTGCCAGCAGCTTAGCGGGAAAGGGTACGCAGTATTTT
cdr3_aa: CASSLAGKGTQYF

v_call: TRBV20-1
cdr3_length: 15
j_call: TRBJ2-3
d_call: .
clone_size: .
cdr3_nt: TGCAGTGCTAGGCCTTGGGGCCCAAGCACAGATACGCAGTATTTT
cdr3_aa: CSARPWGPSTDTQYF

v_call: TRBV10-3
cdr3_length: 14
j_call: TRBJ2-4
d_call: TRBD2
clone_size: .
cdr3_nt: TGTGCCAGAAAGCTCGCGGGGGGCAGGGACATTCAGTACTTC
cdr3_aa: CARKLAGGRDIQYF

v_call: TRBV6-6
cdr3_length: 12
j_call: TRBJ2-3
d_call: .
clone_size: many
cdr3_nt: TGTGCCAGCAGTTACAGTGGAGATACGCAGTATTTT
cdr3_aa: CASSYSGDTQYF

v_call: TRBV7-9
cdr3_length: 13
j_call: TRBJ2-3
d_call: .
clone_size: .
cdr3_nt: TGTGCCAGCAGCTTTCACCCCACGGATACGCAGTATTTT
cdr3_aa: CASSFHPTDTQYF

v_call: TRBV3-1
cdr3_length: 15
j_call: TRBJ2-7
d_call: TRBD2
clone_size: .
cdr3_nt: TGTGCCAGCAGCTCTAAACCGGGACTAATCTACGAGCAGTACTTC
cdr3_aa: CASSSKPGLIYEQYF

v_call: TRBV30
cdr3_length: 14
j_call: TRBJ2-2
d_call: .
clone_size: .
cdr3_nt: TGTGCCTGGAGTGGGCAGCTGAACACCGGGGAGCTGTTTTTT
cdr3_aa: CAWSGQLNTGELFF

v_call: TRBV28
cdr3_length: 18
j_call: TRBJ2-7
d_call: TRBD1
clone_size: .
cdr3_nt: TGTGCCAGCAGTTTATCGGGCGGGGGACAGGGGGGTGTCTACGAGCAGTACTTC
cdr3_aa: CASSLSGGGQGGVYEQYF

v_call: TRBV29-1
cdr3_length: 16
j_call: TRBJ2-1
d_call: TRBD2
clone_size: many
cdr3_nt: TGCAGCGTTGAAGGGGAAGCGGGGGGGCCCTACAATGAGCAGTTCTTC
cdr3_aa: CSVEGEAGGPYNEQFF

v_call: TRBV7-2
cdr3_length: 12
j_call: TRBJ2-7
d_call: .
clone_size: .
cdr3_nt: TGTGCCAGCAGCTTAGATGGGCTCGAGCAGTACTTC
cdr3_aa: CASSLDGLEQYF

v_call: TRBV20-1
cdr3_length: 14
j_call: TRBJ1-5
d_call: .
clone_size: .
cdr3_nt: TGCAGTGCTCTTCGGGGGGGGCAGAATCAGCCCCAGCATTTT
cdr3_aa: CSALRGGQNQPQHF